This is a list of T cell receptor beta chains from one sample in a study of human T cells and chemical hapten exposure. TCRdb passed the RACE reads through MiXCR, listing each CDR3 protein once. The table shows roughly 100,000 distinct CDR3 sequences, with about a tenth occurring only once. Sequenced here: whole blood, sampled in connection with sensitization to the hapten diphenylcyclopropenone (DPC). These receptors came from a woman in her thirties or forties with alopecia areata. Some clones in this sample may be carry-over from other donors' samples. CDR3s include the opening cysteine and the closing phenylalanine or tryptophan. D genes are given only for firm matches. Size tells how often a clone was seen (once, few, many) or the class of an expanded clone, and some rows leave it out.

length	V	size	D	J	CDR3	DNA
13	TRBV6-2/TRBV6-3	few	NA	TRBJ2-7	CASSSFILYEQYF	TGTGCCAGCAGTTCCTTCATCCTATACGAGCAGTACTTC
15	TRBV19	NA	NA	TRBJ1-5	CASSPGARGNQPQHF	TGTGCCAGTAGTCCCGGGGCGCGGGGCAATCAGCCCCAGCATTTT
14	TRBV29-1	many	NA	TRBJ1-3	CSVAYRSTGNTIYF	TGCAGCGTAGCTTACAGGTCCACTGGAAACACCATATATTTT
16	TRBV24-1	NA	TRBD2	TRBJ2-2	CATSAPPPGGGGELFF	TGTGCCACCAGTGCCCCTCCGCCGGGAGGGGGCGGGGAGCTGTTTTTT
15	TRBV28	many	TRBD1	TRBJ1-1	CASSIHRGGNTEAFF	TGTGCCAGCAGTATTCACAGGGGGGGCAACACTGAAGCTTTCTTT
16	TRBV9	NA	TRBD1	TRBJ1-6	CASSPRTGGYNSPLHF	TGTGCCAGCAGCCCCCGGACAGGGGGGTATAATTCACCCCTCCACTTT
16	TRBV4-1	NA	TRBD1	TRBJ2-7	CASSHVPGQGAREQYF	TGCGCCAGCAGCCATGTACCGGGACAGGGGGCTCGAGAGCAGTACTTC
16	TRBV7-6	NA	NA	TRBJ2-6	CASSLGGGSGANVLTF	TGTGCCAGCAGCTTAGGAGGGGGCTCTGGGGCCAACGTCCTGACTTTC
12	TRBV20-1	NA	TRBD2	TRBJ2-7	CSASPSGYEQYF	TGCAGTGCTAGCCCTAGCGGATACGAGCAGTACTTC
14	TRBV5-1	NA	TRBD2	TRBJ2-3	CASSRRESQDTQYF	TGCGCCAGCAGCCGGCGGGAGAGCCAGGATACGCAGTATTTT